This TCR beta chain was sequenced during a study of T cell changes during pregnancy in multiple sclerosis. Clones were sequenced by immunoSEQ multiplex PCR, and TCRdb holds only the in-frame ones, with some missing. The sample contains around 62,000 clones, just over 90% of which appear only once. J gave up 1 base and V 0 bases, and 7 bases lay outside the gene matches. This CDR3 is 17 amino acids long. Germline V gene data show CDR1 as LGHNA and CDR2 as YSLEER. The chain is built from TRBV4-3 and TRBJ1-1; the match to TRBD1 covers 8 bases. The input for sequencing was peripheral blood, taken in the third trimester of pregnancy. This clonotype originated in a female donor with multiple sclerosis, enrolled in a pregnancy study. The CDR3 DNA reads TGCGCCAGCAGCCAAGAGACCGACGGGACAGGGAACACTGAAGCTTTCTTT. This translates into CASSQETDGTGNTEAFF.